The source of this T cell receptor (beta chain) is a study of graft-versus-host responses after intestinal transplantation. Study details: Multivisceral, liver-intestinal, or isolated intestinal transplants were given to recipients. Recipients were all induced with anti-thymocyte globulin, then given tacrolimus and steroids for around three years. Overall study findings and caveats: Peak GvH clone levels in circulation were associated with early post-transplant HvG declines. Some GvH clones were seen earlier in gut or blood, suggesting intestinal origin.

Libraries were prepared by immunoSEQ multiplex PCR; TCRdb keeps only in-frame clonotypes and omits some of them. The sample shows about 93,000 clones, approximately 95% of them seen only once. Between the trimmed V and J ends, which lost 1 base and 0 bases, there was a span of 7 bases. There are 15 residues in the CDR3. From germline, CDR1 is SGHDN and CDR2 FVKESK. Concerning this clone itself: The antigen is undetermined.

The TCR was taken from a human donor who received an intestinal transplant. Source: unstimulated CD8+ T cells sorted from spleen or lymph node cells, taken before intestinal transplant. The chain links TRBV14 to TRBJ1-3, with a possible D match to TRBD1 (5 bases). The CDR3 sequence is CASSQGQNSGNTIYF. The DNA of the CDR3 is TGTGCCAGCAGCCAAGGACAGAACTCTGGAAACACCATATATTTT. The variable domain in full, with the rest retrieved from reference TRBV14 and TRBJ1-3, is EAGVTQFPSHSVIEKGQTVTLRCDPISGHDNLYWYRRVMGKEIKFLLHFVKESKQDESGMPNNRFLAERTGGTYSTLKVQPAELEDSGVYFCASSQGQNSGNTIYFGEGSWLTVV.